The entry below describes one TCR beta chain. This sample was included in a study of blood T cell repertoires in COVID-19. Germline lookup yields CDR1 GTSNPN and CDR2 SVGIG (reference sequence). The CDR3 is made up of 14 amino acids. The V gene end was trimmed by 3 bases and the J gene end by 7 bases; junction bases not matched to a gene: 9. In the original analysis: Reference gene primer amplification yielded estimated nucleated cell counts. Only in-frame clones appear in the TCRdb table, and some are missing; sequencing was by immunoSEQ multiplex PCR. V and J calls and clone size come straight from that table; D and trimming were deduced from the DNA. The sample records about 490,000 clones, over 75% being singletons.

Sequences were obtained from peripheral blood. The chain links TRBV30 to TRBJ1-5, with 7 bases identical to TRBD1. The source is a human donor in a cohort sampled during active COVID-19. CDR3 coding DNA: TGTGCCTGGAGCGACAGGGCGACCGGCCAGCCCCAGCATTTT. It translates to CAWSDRATGQPQHF.